This paragraph covers one T cell receptor beta chain sequence. Its antigen is unidentified. Produced via immunoSEQ multiplex PCR; TCRdb's table is partial and in-frame only. In the table there are tens of thousands of clones, more than 80% of which are singletons. The entry originates in a study of OX40 agonist ivuxolimab in advanced cancers. Across the study: Partial responses occurred in three patients (one hepatocellular carcinoma, two cutaneous melanoma).

Study findings and constraints: Low normalized T-cell clonal expansion was also seen in some nonresponders.

Germline values: CDR1 MGHRA, CDR2 YSYEKL. This CDR3 region has 16 residues. V trimming: 5 bases; J trimming: 5 bases; junction bases outside the gene matches: 8. This TCR came from an adult with an advanced solid tumor such as melanoma, head and neck, liver or kidney cancer. The V gene is TRBV4-1, the J gene TRBJ2-1; 11 bases agree with TRBD2. The source was CD4+ or CD8+ T cells sorted from blood, collected in a trial of the OX40 agonist ivuxolimab. CDR3 sequence: CASSNSGGARNNEQFF. Here the CDR3 DNA reads TGCGCCAGCAGCAATAGCGGGGGGGCTCGCAACAATGAGCAGTTCTTC.